This T cell receptor (beta chain) was observed in a study of beta chain features in type 1 diabetes. Study-wide background: Cells sorted and examined across all samples totaled approximately 110 million. The study, taken as a whole, reports: Shortening of TCRB CDR3s, moderate but significant, appeared in all four CD4+ subsets of Type 1 diabetes patients.

The authors reverse transcribed all of the isolated RNA, so sequencing captured expressed TCRB transcripts. Sequencing of naive, central memory and regulatory T cell samples gave an average of around 4 million reads. Libraries were prepared by immunoSEQ multiplex PCR; TCRdb keeps only in-frame clonotypes and omits some of them. This table holds roughly 370,000 clones, around 14% found once. Germline CDR1 and CDR2: SGHAT and FQNNGV. V was pared by 1 base and J by 5 bases, with 5 bases between. The CDR3 spans 12 residues. This clone has just a few counts. Its specificity is not known. CD45RO/CCR7/CD25/CD127/CD95/CD27 sorting isolated CD4+ naive, central memory, regulatory and stem cell-like memory cells.

The clonotype comes from a man aged 25-45 years in good health. This chain connects TRBV11-2 to TRBJ2-5; D is unresolved. The sequenced sample was naive CD4+ T cells from blood. The CDR3 DNA is TGTGCCAGCAGCTTAGCGAGTGAGACCCAGTACTTC. Amino acid sequence: CASSLASETQYF. Based on the CDR3 plus reference TRBV11-2 and TRBJ2-5, the full variable domain is EAGVAQSPRYKIIEKRQSVAFWCNPISGHATLYWYQQILGQGPKLLIQFQNNGVVDDSQLPKDRFSAERLKGVDSTLKIQPAKLEDSAVYLCASSLASETQYFGPGTRLLVL.